The rows below give T cell receptor beta chains drawn from one sample of a study of T cell repertoires in cytomegalovirus infection. TCRdb reprocessed the reads via MiXCR and lists one record per CDR3 protein. The profile shows 700,000 to 850,000 distinct CDR3 sequences, 30% to 35% of them singletons. These receptors are not linked to any known antigen. The sequencing here drew on cultured CD8+ T cells from PBMCs, taken from culture after CMV antigen stimulation. These receptors were collected from a human donor in good health (CMV status not recorded). Some clones in this sample may be carry-over from other donors' samples. Both conserved end residues are part of each CDR3. The order of the fields is D gene, clone size, J gene, V gene, CDR3 DNA, CDR3 protein. The D gene is left open where the match is weak. Size is stated for part of the rows, as once, few or many counts, or as a class when the clone is expanded.

TRBD1	NA	TRBJ2-7	TRBV2	TGTGCCAGCGCCGGGACAGGTCGCGAGCAGTACTTC	CASAGTGREQYF
TRBD1	few	TRBJ1-2	TRBV6-1	TGTGCCAGCAGATTCAGGGGGACTAACTATGGCTACACCTTC	CASRFRGTNYGYTF
TRBD1	once	TRBJ2-5	TRBV3-1	TGTGCCAGCAGGAGACTGGACAGGGACGAAGAGACCCAGTACTTC	CASRRLDRDEETQYF
TRBD1	NA	TRBJ1-2	TRBV19	TGTGCCAGTAGTATGAGTGTGGGACAGCGTAACTATGGCTACACCTTC	CASSMSVGQRNYGYTF
NA	few	TRBJ2-1	TRBV29-1	TGCAGCGCCCATGGAGGGTCTAAGTCCTACAATGAGCAGTTCTTC	CSAHGGSKSYNEQFF
NA	few	TRBJ2-1	TRBV19	TGTGCCAGTAGGAGTATTTTGTCGGGGCCTGGCGGCCGGGAGCAGTTCTTC	CASRSILSGPGGREQFF
TRBD2	NA	TRBJ2-5	TRBV6-6	TGTGCCAGCACCTCCTGGGGGGACGGGAGGGAGACCCAGTACTTC	CASTSWGDGRETQYF
NA	few	TRBJ2-1	TRBV18	TGTGCCAGCTCACCTTTGACTAGTGGCGAGCAGTTCTTC	CASSPLTSGEQFF
NA	many	TRBJ1-2	TRBV7-2	TGTGCCAGCAGCCTTAGCTGGGGCCCTAACTATGGCTACACCTTC	CASSLSWGPNYGYTF
TRBD1	few	TRBJ1-5	TRBV27	TGTGCCAGCAGTTCGAGGACAGGGGTCAATCAGCCCCAGCATTTT	CASSSRTGVNQPQHF
NA	few	TRBJ2-3	TRBV7-9	TGTGCCAGCGCATCACAGGGAACAGATACGCAGTATTTT	CASASQGTDTQYF
NA	NA	TRBJ1-5	TRBV19	TGTGCCGTAGAGGGGGGGGCTCAGCCCCAGCATTTT	CAVEGGAQPQHF